Listed below are T cell receptor beta chains from one sample, sequenced in a study of Graves' ophthalmopathy and Graves' hyperthyroidism. TCRdb itself ran the multiplex PCR reads through MiXCR, one entry per CDR3 protein. The repertoire includes more than 300,000 distinct CDR3 sequences, roughly 14% of them detected once, and around 7% sits in the top ten. Sequencing was performed on peripheral blood. The receptors originated from a woman aged 18 to 35 with stable Graves' hyperthyroidism. Each CDR3 is given without its conserved first and last residue. The D gene is left open where the match is weak.

cdr3_length,v_call,d_call,cdr3_aa
12,TRBV7-2,NA,ASSLIAGAYEQY
9,TRBV25-1,NA,ASSAGGIKY
11,TRBV7-3,NA,ASSSYRRAEAF
13,TRBV24-1,NA,ATSAPLQGVYGYT
15,TRBV25-1,TRBD1,ASSPRQGGDSNQPQH
12,TRBV7-9,NA,ASSLDTQGETQY
12,TRBV11-2,TRBD2,ASRDSGRDETQY
11,TRBV24-1,NA,ATSDFGSYEQY
13,TRBV27,NA,ASRTGSSYNSPLH
11,TRBV12-3/TRBV12-4,TRBD1,ASSTGQNYEQY
12,TRBV6-1,NA,ASSEGGLDTEAF
14,TRBV7-8,NA,ASSPSARTVVYEQY
15,TRBV20-1,NA,SARDWGSGRLSYEQY
11,TRBV13,NA,ASRAPNTGELF
10,TRBV6-2/TRBV6-3,TRBD1,ASSDRVFEQY
13,TRBV6-5,NA,ASSYSKLLQETQY
9,TRBV12-3/TRBV12-4,NA,ASTSSYEQY
11,TRBV6-1,NA,ASRLTVSYEQY
15,TRBV12-5,NA,ASGFYVISSYNSPLH
14,TRBV20-1,TRBD2,SASPSGGSNTGELF
11,TRBV12-3/TRBV12-4,TRBD1,ASSAQGVEGYT
14,TRBV27,TRBD1,ASSFGGTGGSYEQY
12,TRBV18,NA,ASSPVGRTGELF
14,TRBV19,TRBD2,ASSKAGTSGQETQY
14,TRBV11-3,TRBD1,ASSLDPGQGRETQY
11,TRBV6-5,NA,ASSYSSRLGAF
12,TRBV11-2,TRBD1,ASSSISRGFGYT
14,TRBV2,NA,ASSEGLRRNNYGYT
15,TRBV11-2,NA,ASSHSQVRTVNTEAF
16,TRBV12-3/TRBV12-4,TRBD1,ASRPETGVNSGANVLT
12,TRBV6-1,NA,ASSERWQVAEAF
15,TRBV24-1,TRBD1,ATSDLSPGQGGYEQY
14,TRBV27,NA,ASSLRGHQIQETQY
11,TRBV6-1,TRBD1,ASRDRVDSPLH
10,TRBV29-1,NA,SVGPPGDKQY
11,TRBV12-3/TRBV12-4,TRBD1,ASSPRDSGGYT
13,TRBV24-1,TRBD1,ATSGVGTDNYGYT
14,TRBV5-1,TRBD1,ASSPIEGTVPYEQY
14,TRBV11-1,TRBD1,ASSLGDRGSGQPQH
11,TRBV11-2,NA,ASSLLQRETQY
14,TRBV12-3/TRBV12-4,NA,ASSPQAKALQETQY
12,TRBV5-1,NA,ASSLDGPAAQAF
8,TRBV20-1,NA,SASVMGGI
13,TRBV6-1,NA,ASSPCSPRDTEAF
11,TRBV12-3/TRBV12-4,NA,ASRRQSNQPQH